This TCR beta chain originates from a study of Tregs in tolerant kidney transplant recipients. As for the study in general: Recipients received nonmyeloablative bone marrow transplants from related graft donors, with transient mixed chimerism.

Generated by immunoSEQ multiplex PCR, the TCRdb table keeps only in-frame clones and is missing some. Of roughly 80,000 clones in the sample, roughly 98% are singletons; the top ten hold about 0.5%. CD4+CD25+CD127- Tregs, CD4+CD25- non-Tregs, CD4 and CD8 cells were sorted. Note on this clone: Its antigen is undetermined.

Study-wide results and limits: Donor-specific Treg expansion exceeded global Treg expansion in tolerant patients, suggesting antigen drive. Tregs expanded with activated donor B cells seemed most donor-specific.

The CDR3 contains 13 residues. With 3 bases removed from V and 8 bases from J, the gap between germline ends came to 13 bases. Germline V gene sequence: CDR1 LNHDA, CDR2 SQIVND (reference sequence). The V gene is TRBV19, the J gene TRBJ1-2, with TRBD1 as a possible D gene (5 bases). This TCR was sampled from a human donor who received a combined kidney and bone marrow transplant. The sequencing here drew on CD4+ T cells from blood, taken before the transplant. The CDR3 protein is CASSMRQMGGYTF. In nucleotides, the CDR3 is TGTGCCAGTAGTATGCGACAGATGGGAGGCTACACCTTC.